This entry features one TCR beta chain sequence. Per the authors' pipeline: Reference gene primer amplification gave nucleated cell count estimates. Repertoires were generated with immunoSEQ multiplex PCR, while TCRdb's copy carries only in-frame clones and drops some. That table gives V, J and clone size, and the DNA gave D and trimming. The table has some 200,000 clones, 86% seen once; the top ten hold less than 3.5%. The CDR3 runs 13 residues. The germline V and J ends were trimmed by 5 bases and 3 bases, with 9 bases remaining between them. Germline values: CDR1 SGHRS, CDR2 YFSETQ. This entry is derived from a study of blood T cell repertoires in COVID-19. Study background: The United States, Italy and Spain supplied acute and convalescent COVID-19 samples.

The TCR sequence derives from a man aged 70-80 years with acute or convalescent COVID-19. Sequenced material: peripheral blood. This rearrangement joins TRBV5-1 to TRBJ1-5; D is uncertain. This chain's CDR3 is CASSGGTNQPQHF. In DNA form, the CDR3 reads TGCGCCAGCAGTGGAGGTACCAATCAGCCCCAGCATTTT.